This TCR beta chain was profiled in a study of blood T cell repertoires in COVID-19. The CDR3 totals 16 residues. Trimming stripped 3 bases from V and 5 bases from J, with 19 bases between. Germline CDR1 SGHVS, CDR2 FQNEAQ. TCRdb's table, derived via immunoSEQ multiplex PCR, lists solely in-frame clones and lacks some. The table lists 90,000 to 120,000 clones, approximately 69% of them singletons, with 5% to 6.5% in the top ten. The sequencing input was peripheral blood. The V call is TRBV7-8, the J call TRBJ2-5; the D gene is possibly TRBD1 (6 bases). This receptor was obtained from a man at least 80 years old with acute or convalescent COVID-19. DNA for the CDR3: TGTGCCAGCAGCTTTCTAGCCCGGACAGTTGCGGAGACCCAGTACTTC. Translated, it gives CASSFLARTVAETQYF.